These T cell receptor beta chains were read from a single sample in a study of PD-1 blockade in classical Hodgkin lymphoma. Sequenced by immunoSEQ multiplex PCR; TCRdb stores in-frame clones only, minus some. The repertoire has around 99,000 clones, 80% to 90% of them found once; the top ten carry approximately 15%. The sample was peripheral blood mononuclear cells (PBMCs), taken before the second cycle of nivolumab. These receptors were obtained from a human donor with classical Hodgkin lymphoma. CDR3s include the opening cysteine and the closing phenylalanine or tryptophan. A D gene is named only where the DNA matches it firmly. Clone size, where shown, is once, few, many, or a class for clones that have expanded.

v_gene: TRBV7-2
abundance: once
d_gene: NA
j_gene: TRBJ2-4
CDR3nt: TGTGCCAGCAGCCCTGCTGCTACAGGACGACTAGCCAAAAACATTCAGTACTTC
CDR3aa: CASSPAATGRLAKNIQYF

v_gene: TRBV6-6
abundance: NA
d_gene: NA
j_gene: TRBJ1-5
CDR3nt: TGTGCCAGCAGTCACCTCGGGAGAGAACCTAATCAGCCCCAGCATTTT
CDR3aa: CASSHLGREPNQPQHF

v_gene: TRBV19
abundance: once
d_gene: NA
j_gene: TRBJ1-5
CDR3nt: TGTGCCAGTAGTCCAATTCGGAGTCAGCCCCAGCATTTT
CDR3aa: CASSPIRSQPQHF

v_gene: TRBV5-4
abundance: NA
d_gene: TRBD1
j_gene: TRBJ2-3
CDR3nt: TGTGCCAGCAGCTTGGGAGGGACAGCGACAGATACGCAGTATTTT
CDR3aa: CASSLGGTATDTQYF

v_gene: TRBV28
abundance: NA
d_gene: NA
j_gene: TRBJ1-1
CDR3nt: TGTGCCAGCAGACGTACAGGAGGAAGGGGGAACACTGAAGCTTTCTTT
CDR3aa: CASRRTGGRGNTEAFF

v_gene: TRBV11-3
abundance: NA
d_gene: NA
j_gene: TRBJ2-1
CDR3nt: TGTGCCAGCAGCTTGGGGGCTGACAATGAGCAGTTCTTC
CDR3aa: CASSLGADNEQFF

v_gene: TRBV19
abundance: NA
d_gene: TRBD2
j_gene: TRBJ2-3
CDR3nt: TGTGCCAGTAGTATCGGGGGGAACACAGATACGCAGTATTTT
CDR3aa: CASSIGGNTDTQYF

v_gene: TRBV5-6
abundance: NA
d_gene: TRBD1
j_gene: TRBJ1-2
CDR3nt: TGTGCCAGCAGCCCACAGACAGGGATCTATGGCTACACCTTC
CDR3aa: CASSPQTGIYGYTF

v_gene: TRBV5-1
abundance: NA
d_gene: NA
j_gene: TRBJ2-5
CDR3nt: TGCGCCAGCAGCGGTCAGCAAGAGACCCAGTACTTC
CDR3aa: CASSGQQETQYF

v_gene: TRBV7-2
abundance: once
d_gene: TRBD1
j_gene: TRBJ1-5
CDR3nt: TGTGCCAGCAGCTTAGCGGGACAGCTCAATCAGCCCCAGCATTTT
CDR3aa: CASSLAGQLNQPQHF

v_gene: TRBV19
abundance: NA
d_gene: NA
j_gene: TRBJ2-1
CDR3nt: TGTGCCAGTAGTACCTCCGGGAAGTCAAAATACAATGAGCAGTTCTTC
CDR3aa: CASSTSGKSKYNEQFF

v_gene: TRBV5-1
abundance: NA
d_gene: TRBD1
j_gene: TRBJ1-1
CDR3nt: TGCGCCAGCAGCTCAAGGGACAGTATGGGGAACACTGAAGCTTTCTTT
CDR3aa: CASSSRDSMGNTEAFF

v_gene: TRBV5-5
abundance: NA
d_gene: TRBD2
j_gene: TRBJ2-2
CDR3nt: TGTGCCAGCAGCTCACTAGCGGGAGTTGACACCGGGGAGCTGTTTTTT
CDR3aa: CASSSLAGVDTGELFF

v_gene: TRBV6-5
abundance: NA
d_gene: NA
j_gene: TRBJ1-2
CDR3nt: TGTGCCAGCAGGGATCCCGCGGGCAGGGGAGGGGGCTACACCTTC
CDR3aa: CASRDPAGRGGGYTF

v_gene: TRBV7-2
abundance: NA
d_gene: NA
j_gene: TRBJ2-6
CDR3nt: TGTGCCAGCAGCGGCCTCTCTGGGGCCAACGTCCTGACTTTC
CDR3aa: CASSGLSGANVLTF